A selection of T cell receptor beta chains follows, all from one sample in a study of T cell responses to AZD1222 COVID-19 vaccine. Sequencing used immunoSEQ multiplex PCR; TCRdb keeps in-frame clones, though not all of them. Of 150,000 or so clones in the sample, 90% to 95% were seen once. Source: peripheral blood, taken on day 0 of AZD1222 vaccination. Receptors were obtained from an adult in good health. Both conserved end residues are part of each CDR3. The D gene is left open where the match is weak. A clone size is listed for some rows: how often the clone was seen (once, few, many), or a class if it is expanded.

-	once	TRBV30	TRBJ2-1	17	TGTGCCTGGAGTGCCCTACTAGAAGTTTGGTCCTACAATGAGCAGTTCTTC	CAWSALLEVWSYNEQFF
-	-	TRBV15	TRBJ2-1	16	TGTGCCACCAGCAGTGGCGGGGTGGGATCCTACAATGAGCAGTTCTTC	CATSSGGVGSYNEQFF
TRBD1	-	TRBV7-2	TRBJ1-2	15	TGTGCCAGCAGCTTATCAGGGGGCGCGGACTATGGCTACACCTTC	CASSLSGGADYGYTF
-	-	TRBV30	TRBJ2-5	13	TGTGCCTGGAGCGGCCCTTCGGGAGAGACCCAGTACTTC	CAWSGPSGETQYF
-	-	TRBV30	TRBJ2-5	13	TGTGCCTGGAATAGGGACTCAGAAGAGACCCAGTACTTC	CAWNRDSEETQYF
-	-	TRBV18	TRBJ2-7	15	TGTGCCAGCTCACCACAGGGGTTGGTTGGGTACGAGCAGTACTTC	CASSPQGLVGYEQYF
-	-	TRBV3-1/TRBV3-2	TRBJ1-2	15	TGTGCCAGCAGCCAAGATTTCACTGCAGGGCGATATTACACCTTC	CASSQDFTAGRYYTF
-	few	TRBV19	TRBJ2-7	15	TGTGCCGCAGGAGAAAGGAGAGGGACGGCCTACGAGCAGTACTTC	CAAGERRGTAYEQYF
-	-	TRBV5-1	TRBJ1-1	13	TGCGCCAGCAGCTTGGTCTCAACAGCTGAAGCTTTCTTT	CASSLVSTAEAFF
-	-	TRBV7-9	TRBJ1-4	15	TGTGCCAGCAGCCTGACGAAAACCGGAGGGGAAAAACTGTTTTTT	CASSLTKTGGEKLFF
TRBD1	-	TRBV7-2	TRBJ1-2	14	TGTGCCAGCAGCTTAAATACAGGGGGCCTAGGCTACACCTTC	CASSLNTGGLGYTF
TRBD1	-	TRBV6-6	TRBJ1-6	18	TGTGCCAGCAGTCGCACCACAGGGGCCAGCTCCTATAATTCACCCCTCCACTTT	CASSRTTGASSYNSPLHF
-	-	TRBV4-3	TRBJ1-5	16	TGCGCCAGCAGCCAAGACAAATTGGCCGACAATCAGCCCCAGCATTTT	CASSQDKLADNQPQHF
-	-	TRBV5-1	TRBJ2-7	13	TGCGCCAGCAGCCGAGCCCGGAGCTACGAGCAGTACTTC	CASSRARSYEQYF
-	-	TRBV30	TRBJ2-7	11	TGTGCCTGGACAGTTGGGGGCGAGCAGTACTTC	CAWTVGGEQYF
TRBD1	-	TRBV19	TRBJ2-7	13	TGTGCCAGTGGACGGGACAGGGGCTACGAGCAGTACTTC	CASGRDRGYEQYF
-	-	TRBV6-5	TRBJ1-1	15	TGTGCCAGCAGTTCCACGAACAGAGTGAACACTGAAGCTTTCTTT	CASSSTNRVNTEAFF
-	-	TRBV6-5	TRBJ1-2	14	TGTGCCAGCAGTTCGACGGACAGAGTGGGAAGCTACACCTTC	CASSSTDRVGSYTF
-	-	TRBV6-5	TRBJ2-7	12	TGTGCCAGCGCGGCAGGGGAAGACGAGCAGTACTTC	CASAAGEDEQYF
-	-	TRBV12-3/TRBV12-4	TRBJ2-7	11	TGTGCCAGCAGTTTAACTGGCGAGCAGTACTTC	CASSLTGEQYF
-	-	TRBV28	TRBJ1-1	15	TGTGCCAGCGGCTTAGGTCGGGTAGAGGGCACTGAAGCTTTCTTT	CASGLGRVEGTEAFF
TRBD1	-	TRBV7-2	TRBJ1-1	14	TGTGCCAGCAGACTTAACAGGGGGCAGGGTGAAGCTTTCTTT	CASRLNRGQGEAFF
TRBD1	-	TRBV5-4	TRBJ2-3	16	TGTGCCAGCAGCGGTAAAGGGACAGGCCCCACAGATACGCAGTATTTT	CASSGKGTGPTDTQYF
-	-	TRBV11-2	TRBJ1-1	15	TGTGCCAGCAGCTTAGTTCCGGGGATGAACACTGAAGCTTTCTTT	CASSLVPGMNTEAFF
TRBD1	-	TRBV6-5	TRBJ1-5	15	TGTGCCAGCAGCCAGGGGGATCCGAGCAATCAGCCCCAGCATTTT	CASSQGDPSNQPQHF
-	-	TRBV13	TRBJ1-2	12	TGTGCCAGCAGCGCCGGACAGTATGGCTACACCTTC	CASSAGQYGYTF
-	-	TRBV4-3	TRBJ1-2	15	TGCGCCAGCAGCCAAGAAGTGGGGATAGGGGACGGCTACACCTTC	CASSQEVGIGDGYTF
-	-	TRBV29-1	TRBJ1-2	12	TGCAGCGTTGTTCTGGGGAACTATGGCTACACCTTC	CSVVLGNYGYTF
-	-	TRBV4-3	TRBJ2-3	15	TGCGCCAGCAGCGGGGGGGCCACGGGCACAGATACGCAGTATTTT	CASSGGATGTDTQYF
-	-	TRBV29-1	TRBJ2-7	13	TGCAGCGTCGCCCGGGCAGGTCTCCACGAGCAGTACTTC	CSVARAGLHEQYF
-	-	TRBV3-1/TRBV3-2	TRBJ2-3	13	TGTGCCAGCCGACCCAGTAACACAGATACGCAGTATTTT	CASRPSNTDTQYF
TRBD1	-	TRBV27	TRBJ1-5	17	TGTGCCAGCAGCCGAACTCAGGGGGATATGTTCAATCAGCCCCAGCATTTT	CASSRTQGDMFNQPQHF
TRBD1	-	TRBV19	TRBJ1-1	17	TGTGCCAGTAGTTCCGGGACAGGGAGGGGGATGAACACTGAAGCTTTCTTT	CASSSGTGRGMNTEAFF
TRBD1	-	TRBV4-2	TRBJ2-7	16	TGTGCCAGCAGCCAAGGTACCGGGACAGGGCGAGGTGAGCAGTACTTC	CASSQGTGTGRGEQYF
-	-	TRBV29-1	TRBJ1-4	13	TGCAGCGTTGAAGATCAGCAGCGAGAAAAACTGTTTTTT	CSVEDQQREKLFF
-	-	TRBV30	TRBJ1-3	12	TGTGCCTGGAGTAGAGCAGGAAACACCATATATTTT	CAWSRAGNTIYF
-	-	TRBV10-1	TRBJ2-1	15	TGCGCCAGCAGTGAGTTTCGTTCCGAGACCCCAAAGCAGTTCTTC	CASSEFRSETPKQFF
-	-	TRBV5-5	TRBJ2-3	11	TGTGCCAGCATAGGCACAGATACGCAGTATTTT	CASIGTDTQYF
-	-	TRBV5-1	TRBJ2-3	15	TGCGCCAGCACCACTGCGGGGACACTCACAGATACGCAGTATTTT	CASTTAGTLTDTQYF
-	once	TRBV27	TRBJ2-1	16	TGTGCCAGCAGTTTACTAGTCAATACGGGGCGGAGTGAGCAGTTCTTC	CASSLLVNTGRSEQFF
TRBD1	-	TRBV10-3	TRBJ1-4	14	TGTGCCAGCCAGGGGGGTGGAGCTAATGAAAAACTGTTTTTT	CASQGGGANEKLFF
-	-	TRBV6-5	TRBJ1-1	12	TGTGCCAGCAGGACAGACACAAACGAGGCTTTCTTT	CASRTDTNEAFF
-	-	TRBV5-4	TRBJ2-3	14	TGTGCCAGCAGTCAGCCCGGCCCCGCAGATACGCAGTATTTT	CASSQPGPADTQYF
-	-	TRBV14	TRBJ2-2	15	TGTGCCAGCAGCCCCCAACCCTGGGCCACCGGGGAGCTGTTTTTT	CASSPQPWATGELFF
-	-	TRBV6-5	TRBJ1-5	14	TGTGCCAGCAGGACGGGCCATAGCAATCAGCCCCAGCATTTT	CASRTGHSNQPQHF
TRBD2	-	TRBV11-3	TRBJ2-1	15	TGTGCCAGCAGCTCCCGAGTGGGCGGGAGGATAGGGCAGTTCTTC	CASSSRVGGRIGQFF
-	-	TRBV19	TRBJ1-5	12	TGTGCCAGTAGTATTTCGGATCAGCCCCAGCATTTT	CASSISDQPQHF
TRBD1	-	TRBV5-1	TRBJ2-3	18	TGCGCCAGCAGCCGCAGGGAATCGGGACAGGGAAGGGTAGATACGCAGTATTTT	CASSRRESGQGRVDTQYF
TRBD2	-	TRBV27	TRBJ2-7	15	TGTGCCAGCAGGACCCTAGCGGGGGGGCGTTACGAGCAGTACTTC	CASRTLAGGRYEQYF
TRBD2	-	TRBV27	TRBJ2-2	15	TGTGCCACAGCCCTCACGGGGGGGAACACCGGGGAGCTGTTTTTT	CATALTGGNTGELFF
-	-	TRBV28	TRBJ2-7	13	TGTGCCAGCAGTTTAGGACCCCACTACGAGCAGTACTTC	CASSLGPHYEQYF
-	-	TRBV28	TRBJ2-5	16	TGTGCCAGCAGCCCGAGGGGTGGGGTCCCACAAGAGACCCAGTACTTC	CASSPRGGVPQETQYF
-	-	TRBV6-2/TRBV6-3	TRBJ1-2	16	TGTGCCAGCAGCCCTATACCAGGCAGATCTAACTATGGCTACACCTTC	CASSPIPGRSNYGYTF
-	-	TRBV2	TRBJ1-5	15	TGTGCCAGCAGTGCCGGGGAAGGGTACAATCAGCCCCAGCATTTT	CASSAGEGYNQPQHF
TRBD1	few	TRBV15	TRBJ1-6	16	TGTGCCACCAGCAGAGATCAGGGGGCTCGAGGGTCACCCCTCCACTTT	CATSRDQGARGSPLHF
-	-	TRBV29-1	TRBJ1-1	13	TGCAGCGCCGCCGGGAGGATGAACACTGAAGCTTTCTTT	CSAAGRMNTEAFF
TRBD2	-	TRBV28	TRBJ2-5	15	TGTGCCAGCAGTCCGGAGCGGGAGGGGAAAGAGACCCAGTACTTC	CASSPEREGKETQYF
TRBD1	-	TRBV9	TRBJ1-5	14	TGTGCCAGCAGCGCCGGGACAGGGAATCAGCCCCAGCATTTT	CASSAGTGNQPQHF
-	-	TRBV10-2	TRBJ1-2	11	TGCGCCACCGGAGCTAACTATGGCTACACCTTC	CATGANYGYTF